Sequencing of this T cell receptor beta chain was carried out in a study of spatial heterogeneity in lung cancer (dated by TCRdb to the late 2010s). Regarding the complete study: Beta-chain transcripts were consistently detected in greater numbers than alpha-chain transcripts, which likely reflects a higher abundance of beta-chain transcripts. In non-small cell lung cancer, the study made a quantitative comparison of TCR alpha and beta repertoires among multiple tumor regions, matched nontumor lung and blood. At surgery, around 200 tumor regions, roughly 62 matched nontumor lung samples and 50 to 60 PBMC samples were TCR-sequenced for both alpha and beta chains. Nonsynonymous mutation counts, determined by whole-exome sequencing of tumor tissue, were related to features of the TCR repertoire. In the raw uncorrected reads, each unique combination of TCR and UMI appeared more than ten times on average. Overall study results and their limits: Confirming at a functional level the hypothesis that regional TCRs recognize regional mutations was considered to require additional single-cell paired TCR alpha and beta sequencing. Ubiquitous expanded tumor TCRs were found in blood more often at tumor resection than at routine follow-up.

In its sample, this clonotype was seen a few times. Its antigen target is currently unknown. No base quality values were provided; no much bigger clone lies one nucleotide off. In the paper's terms, the time point label means: sample taken at primary tumor resection. Donors were 65 to 85 patients with early-stage, untreated non-small cell lung cancer from the lung TRACERx cohort. Whole RNA extracted from tumor and nontumor lung tissue, or from cryopreserved PBMC samples, was used for TCR sequencing without cell sorting. A patient was chosen for TCR sequencing only when enough RNA was available from at least two tumor regions. Preparation of the library involved 5' RACE. TCRdb lists the instrument as NextSeq 500. To allow correction of PCR and sequencing errors, the TCR library protocol tagged every TCR cDNA molecule with a unique molecular identifier. The paper's processing steps were these. TCR identification, UMI-based error correction and CDR3 extraction were all carried out with Decombinator tools. Expanded TCRs were defined as those above a frequency of 2 per 1,000, corresponding to the top 1% of the tumor frequency distribution. Renyi diversity was calculated using the R vegan package after each repertoire was subsampled 100 times to 5,000 TCRs. CDR3 similarity networks were constructed using string-kernel similarity of amino acid triplets, with links drawn between CDR3s whose pairwise similarity was above 0.82. TCRdb cleaned the public reads at Q25 with fastp, built clones with MiXCR and kept in-frame beta chains. Entries are consolidated by CDR3 protein sequence, retaining the most common genes and DNA. The V and J calls and clone size come from TCRdb's table, not from the authors' own analysis. Present in this sample are more than 60,000 distinct CDR3 sequences, 7.5% to 9.5% of which were seen just once. Roughly 7% of the sample belongs to the ten largest clones.

The sequence was obtained from a male donor with early-stage non-small cell lung cancer. Sequencing was performed on PBMCs, taken at surgery.

The CDR3 sequence is CASSPASNQPQHF. DNA sequence: TGTGCCAGCAGCCCTGCGAGCAATCAGCCCCAGCATTTT. In this chain, TRBV3-1 is recombined with TRBJ1-5, with the D gene too uncertain to name. The germline ends are 5 bases apart after V is trimmed by 4 bases and J by 1 base. The CDR3 numbers 13 residues from cysteine through phenylalanine. This entry keeps only the CDR3 DNA: 39 bases, framed from base 1. The germline V gene (reference sequence) specifies LGHDT as CDR1 and YNNKEL as CDR2.